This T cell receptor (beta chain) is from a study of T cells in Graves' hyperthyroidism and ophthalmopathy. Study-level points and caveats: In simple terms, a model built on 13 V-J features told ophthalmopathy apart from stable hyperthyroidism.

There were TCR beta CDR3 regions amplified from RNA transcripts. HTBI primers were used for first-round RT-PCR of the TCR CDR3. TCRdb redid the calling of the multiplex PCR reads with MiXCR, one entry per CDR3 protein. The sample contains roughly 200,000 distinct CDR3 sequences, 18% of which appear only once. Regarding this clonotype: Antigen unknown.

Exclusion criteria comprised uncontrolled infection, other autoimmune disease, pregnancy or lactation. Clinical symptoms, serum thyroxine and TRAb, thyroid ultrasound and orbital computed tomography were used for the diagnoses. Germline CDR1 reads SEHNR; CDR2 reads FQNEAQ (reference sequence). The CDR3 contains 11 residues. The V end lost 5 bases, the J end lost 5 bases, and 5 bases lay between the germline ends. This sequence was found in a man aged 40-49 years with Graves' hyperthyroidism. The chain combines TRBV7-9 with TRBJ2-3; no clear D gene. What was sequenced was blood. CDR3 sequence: CASSARDTQYF. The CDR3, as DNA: TGTGCCAGCAGCGCCAGAGATACGCAGTATTTT.